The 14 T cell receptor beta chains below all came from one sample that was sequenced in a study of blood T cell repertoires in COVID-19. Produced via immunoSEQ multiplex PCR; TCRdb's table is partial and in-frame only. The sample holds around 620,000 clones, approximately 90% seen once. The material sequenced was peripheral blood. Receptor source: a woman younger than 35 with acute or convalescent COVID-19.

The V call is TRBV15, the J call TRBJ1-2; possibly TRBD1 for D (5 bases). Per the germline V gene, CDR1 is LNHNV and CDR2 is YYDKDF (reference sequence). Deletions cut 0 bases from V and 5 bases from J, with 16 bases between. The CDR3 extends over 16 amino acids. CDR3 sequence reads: CATSRDRGGKGYGYTF. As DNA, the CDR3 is TGTGCCACCAGCAGAGATCGGGGAGGGAAGGGGTATGGCTACACCTTC.

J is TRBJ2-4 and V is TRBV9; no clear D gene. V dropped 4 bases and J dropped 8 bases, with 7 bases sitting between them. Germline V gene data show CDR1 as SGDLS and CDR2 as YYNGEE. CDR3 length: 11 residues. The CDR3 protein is CASSCVDIQYF. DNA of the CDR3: TGTGCCAGCAGCTGTGTAGACATTCAGTACTTC.

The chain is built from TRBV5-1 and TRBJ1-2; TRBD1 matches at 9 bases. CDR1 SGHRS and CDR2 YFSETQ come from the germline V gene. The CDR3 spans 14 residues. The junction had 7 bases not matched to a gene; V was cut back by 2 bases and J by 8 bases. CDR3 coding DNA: TGCGCCAGCAGCTTAGTCAGGACAGGGGAGGGCTACACCTTC. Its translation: CASSLVRTGEGYTF.

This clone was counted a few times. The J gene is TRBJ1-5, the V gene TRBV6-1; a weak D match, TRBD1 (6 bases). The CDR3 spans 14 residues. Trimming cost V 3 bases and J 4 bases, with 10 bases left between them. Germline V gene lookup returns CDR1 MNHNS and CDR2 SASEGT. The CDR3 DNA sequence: TGTGCCAGCAGTGAGGGGGGGACAAATCAGCCCCAGCATTTT. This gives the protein CASSEGGTNQPQHF.

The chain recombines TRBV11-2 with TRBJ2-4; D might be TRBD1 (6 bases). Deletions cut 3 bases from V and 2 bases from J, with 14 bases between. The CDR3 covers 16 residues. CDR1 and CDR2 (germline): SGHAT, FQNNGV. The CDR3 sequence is CASSFPSTGPKNIQYF. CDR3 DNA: TGTGCCAGCAGCTTTCCTTCGACAGGCCCCAAAAACATTCAGTACTTC.

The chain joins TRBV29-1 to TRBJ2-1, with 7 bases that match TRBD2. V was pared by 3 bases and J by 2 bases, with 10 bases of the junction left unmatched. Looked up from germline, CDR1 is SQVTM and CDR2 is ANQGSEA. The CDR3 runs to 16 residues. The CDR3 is CSVEGGRTQPYNEQFF. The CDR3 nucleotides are TGCAGCGTTGAGGGAGGGAGGACCCAGCCCTACAATGAGCAGTTCTTC.

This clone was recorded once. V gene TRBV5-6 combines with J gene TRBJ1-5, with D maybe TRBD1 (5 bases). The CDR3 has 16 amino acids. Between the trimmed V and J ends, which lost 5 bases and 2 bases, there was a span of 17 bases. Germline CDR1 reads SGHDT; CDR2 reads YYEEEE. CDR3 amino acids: CASRSSGGSGNQPQHF. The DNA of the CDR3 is TGTGCCAGCAGGTCGAGTGGGGGGTCGGGCAATCAGCCCCAGCATTTT.

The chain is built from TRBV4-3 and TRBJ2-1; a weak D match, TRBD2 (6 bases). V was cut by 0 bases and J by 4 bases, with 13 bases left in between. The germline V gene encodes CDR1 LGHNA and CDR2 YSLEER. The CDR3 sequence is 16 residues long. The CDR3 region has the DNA TGCGCCAGCAGCCAAGATGGGAGCGGGCTGTACAATGAGCAGTTCTTC. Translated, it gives CASSQDGSGLYNEQFF.

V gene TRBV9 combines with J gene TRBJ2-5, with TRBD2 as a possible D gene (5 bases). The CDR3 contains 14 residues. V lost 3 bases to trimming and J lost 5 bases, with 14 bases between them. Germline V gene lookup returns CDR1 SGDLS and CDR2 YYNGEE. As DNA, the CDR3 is TGTGCCAGCAGCGAGGCAGGAGGCGCCGAGACCCAGTACTTC. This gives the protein CASSEAGGAETQYF.

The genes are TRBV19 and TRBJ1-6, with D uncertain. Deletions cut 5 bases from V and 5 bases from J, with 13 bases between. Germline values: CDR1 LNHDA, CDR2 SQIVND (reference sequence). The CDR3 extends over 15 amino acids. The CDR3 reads CASSGGVSHNSPLHF. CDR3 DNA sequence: TGTGCCAGTAGTGGCGGGGTCTCTCATAATTCACCCCTCCACTTT.

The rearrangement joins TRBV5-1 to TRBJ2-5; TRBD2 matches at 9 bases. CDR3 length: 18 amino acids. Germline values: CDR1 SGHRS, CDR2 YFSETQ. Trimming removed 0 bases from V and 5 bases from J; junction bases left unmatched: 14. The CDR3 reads CASSLALAGRSPGETQYF. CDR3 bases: TGCGCCAGCAGCTTGGCTCTAGCGGGGAGATCACCGGGGGAGACCCAGTACTTC.

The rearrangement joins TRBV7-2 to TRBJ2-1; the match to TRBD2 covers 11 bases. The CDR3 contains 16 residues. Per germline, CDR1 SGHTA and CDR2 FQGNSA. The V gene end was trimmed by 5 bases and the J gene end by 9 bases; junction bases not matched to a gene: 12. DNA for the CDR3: TGTGCCAGCAGCCCTCTTAGCGGGGGGGCCGGTGGTGAGCAGTTCTTC. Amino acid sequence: CASSPLSGGAGGEQFF. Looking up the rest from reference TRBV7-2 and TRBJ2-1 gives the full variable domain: GAGVSQSPSNKVTEKGKDVELRCDPISGHTALYWYRQSLGQGLEFLIYFQGNSAPDKSGLPSDRFSAERTGGSVSTLTIQRTQQEDSAVYLCASSPLSGGAGGEQFFGPGTRLTVL.

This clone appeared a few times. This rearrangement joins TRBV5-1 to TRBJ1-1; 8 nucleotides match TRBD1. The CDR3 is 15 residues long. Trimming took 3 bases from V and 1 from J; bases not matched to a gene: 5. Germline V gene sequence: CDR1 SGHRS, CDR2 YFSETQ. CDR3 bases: TGCGCCAGCAGCTCCGTCGGGACAGGGAACACTGAAGCTTTCTTT. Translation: CASSSVGTGNTEAFF.

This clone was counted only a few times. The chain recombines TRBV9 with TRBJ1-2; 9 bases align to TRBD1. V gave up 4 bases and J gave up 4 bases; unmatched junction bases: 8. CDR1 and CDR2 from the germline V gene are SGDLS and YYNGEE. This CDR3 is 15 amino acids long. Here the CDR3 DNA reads TGTGCCAGCAGCCCTCGACAGGGGGTATCCTATGGCTACACCTTC. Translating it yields CASSPRQGVSYGYTF.